This entry concerns a single TCR beta chain. The data stem from a study of shared clonotypes between healthy human individuals. TCRdb's table, derived via immunoSEQ multiplex PCR, lists solely in-frame clones and lacks some. The sample comprises just over 2,000,000 clones, roughly 96% of which are singletons, and roughly 0.13% rests with the top ten. Germline lookup yields CDR1 LNHNV and CDR2 YYDKDF (reference sequence). V shed 2 bases and J shed 4 bases, with 14 bases lying between them. This CDR3 spans 16 amino acids. The sequencing sample was made of naive CD4+ T cells sorted from blood. Subset denoted: CD45RA+ positively selected. The rearrangement joins TRBV15 to TRBJ2-2; either TRBD1 or TRBD2 may fit D (6 bases each). The receptor was isolated from a young man in good health. The CDR3 sequence is CATSRPWGAGTGELFF. The DNA for the CDR3 is TGTGCCACCAGCAGACCGTGGGGGGCCGGCACCGGGGAGCTGTTTTTT.